The following is a T cell receptor beta chain sequence with its context. Its specificity is unknown. The data belong to a study of cytomegalovirus exposure and HLA in healthy donors. V was clipped by 5 bases and J by 7 bases; unmatched bases: 14. Germline assignment: CDR1 SGHRS and CDR2 YFSETQ. This CDR3 region has 15 residues. Study findings and constraints: No immune exposure information besides CMV serostatus was available. One variant, a missense change in DCLRE1C, was linked in a later analysis to TCR beta V- and J-gene trimming.

Researchers ran the PCR with 60 Vbeta and 13 Jbeta primers. The assay was immunoSEQ multiplex PCR, and TCRdb's table has in-frame clones only and misses some. The sample has roughly 150,000 clones; 82% are singletons. Healthy bone marrow donors formed the donor group. This chain uses TRBV5-1 with TRBJ1-1; 7 nucleotides line up with TRBD1. Sequenced material: PBMCs. This TCR was recovered from a girl between 10 and 17 years old in good health and CMV-seropositive. The CDR3 reads CASRDDRAGGDEAFF. CDR3 bases: TGCGCCAGCAGAGACGACAGGGCCGGGGGAGATGAAGCTTTCTTT.